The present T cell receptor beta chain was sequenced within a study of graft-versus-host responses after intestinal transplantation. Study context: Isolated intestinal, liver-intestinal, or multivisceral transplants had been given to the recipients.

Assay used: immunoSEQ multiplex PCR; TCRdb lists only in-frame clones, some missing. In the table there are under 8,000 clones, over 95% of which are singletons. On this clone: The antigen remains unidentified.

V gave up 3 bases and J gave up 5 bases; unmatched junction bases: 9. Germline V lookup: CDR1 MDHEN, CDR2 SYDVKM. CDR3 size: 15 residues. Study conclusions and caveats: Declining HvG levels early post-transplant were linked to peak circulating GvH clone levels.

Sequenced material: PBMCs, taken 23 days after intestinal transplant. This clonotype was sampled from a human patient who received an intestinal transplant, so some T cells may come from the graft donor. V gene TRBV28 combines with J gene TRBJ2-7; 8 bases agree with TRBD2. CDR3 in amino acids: CASSFRGGRTHEQYF. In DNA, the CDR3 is TGTGCCAGCAGTTTTCGAGGCGGGAGGACTCACGAGCAGTACTTC.